Shown below are 8 T cell receptor beta chains from a single sample sequenced in a study of T cells in Graves' hyperthyroidism and ophthalmopathy. The TCR beta CDR3 regions underwent amplification using RNA transcripts as the source. With the HTBI primer set, the TCR CDR3 went through a first round of RT-PCR. TCRdb independently ran MiXCR on the multiplex PCR reads; one entry per CDR3 protein. In the table there are some 770,000 distinct CDR3 sequences, approximately 16% of which are singletons. Sequenced material: blood. The source of these receptors is a man aged 18 to 35 with Graves' hyperthyroidism.

The rearrangement joins TRBV9 to TRBJ2-7, with D perhaps TRBD1 (7 bases). CDR1 SGDLS and CDR2 YYNGEE come from the germline V gene. Trimming removed 3 bases at V and 7 bases at J, with 26 bases between. The CDR3 runs 17 residues. The DNA of the CDR3 is TGTGCCAGCAGCGAGCGACAGGGAGGTCCCCCACGGGAGGAGCAGTACTTC. This codes for CASSERQGGPPREEQYF. Full variable domain (missing parts from reference TRBV9 and TRBJ2-7): DSGVTQTPKHLITATGQRVTLRCSPRSGDLSVYWYQQSLDQGLQFLIQYYNGEERAKGNILERFSAQQFPDLHSELNLSSLELGDSALYFCASSERQGGPPREEQYFGPGTRLTVT.

The V gene is TRBV28, the J gene TRBJ2-7, with a weak D call TRBD1 (6 bases). This CDR3 has 14 amino acids. Deletions cut 2 bases from V and 2 bases from J, with 10 bases between. Germline loops: CDR1 MDHEN, CDR2 SYDVKM. CDR3 amino acids: CASSLLGAAYEQYF. In DNA form, the CDR3 reads TGTGCCAGCAGTTTACTGGGGGCGGCCTACGAGCAGTACTTC.

The chain links TRBV4-1 to TRBJ2-5, with D perhaps matching TRBD2 (5 bases). Germline CDR1 is MGHRA and CDR2 is YSYEKL. Trimming cost V 0 bases and J 4 bases, with 21 bases left between them. The CDR3 contains 18 residues. CDR3 loop: CASSQENSRNLRAETQYF. The CDR3 DNA is TGCGCCAGCAGCCAAGAAAACTCCCGGAACTTGAGGGCAGAGACCCAGTACTTC.

This clonotype was picked up a small number of times. The chain carries TRBV5-5 and TRBJ2-3, with D tentatively TRBD2 (5 bases). The V gene's germline CDR1 is SGHKS and CDR2 YYEKEE (reference sequence). V was clipped by 2 bases and J by 1 base, with 11 bases between them. This CDR3 contains 15 residues. CDR3 protein: CASSFSRVRTDTQYF. DNA for the CDR3: TGTGCCAGCAGCTTCTCGCGGGTCCGCACAGATACGCAGTATTTT.

This clonotype was found many times. The V call is TRBV27, the J call TRBJ2-7; maybe TRBD1 (5 bases). Germline CDR1 reads MNHEY; CDR2 reads SMNVEV (reference sequence). The germline V and J ends were trimmed by 2 bases and 11 bases, with 13 bases remaining between them. The length of the CDR3 is 12 residues. The CDR3 coding sequence is TGTGCCAGCAGTTTACCTGGGTTCAGGGAGTACTTC. This gives the protein CASSLPGFREYF.

This clonotype was seen a handful of times. The rearrangement links TRBV25-1 to TRBJ1-1, with D possibly matching TRBD1 (5 bases). The ends were cut back, 8 bases at V and 4 bases at J, with 23 bases in the middle. The CDR3 extends over 16 amino acids. CDR1 MGHDK and CDR2 SYGVNS come from the germline V gene. The CDR3 DNA reads as TGTGCCAGCGTCCTAATAGGGTTAGGTGGGGGCACTGAAGCTTTCTTT. Translation gives CASVLIGLGGGTEAFF.

This chain connects TRBV15 to TRBJ2-3, with 7 bases lining up with TRBD1. J lost 4 bases, V lost 0 bases, and 10 bases had no gene match. The CDR3 is 17 amino acids. From germline, CDR1 is LNHNV and CDR2 YYDKDF (reference sequence). CDR3 nucleotides: TGTGCCACCAGCAGAGACGATCGGGGACAGTGGGCAGATACGCAGTATTTT. Protein: CATSRDDRGQWADTQYF.

This clonotype was recorded many times. The rearrangement links TRBV6-8 to TRBJ2-7; 7 bases match TRBD2. The germline V gene has CDR1 MNHGY and CDR2 SAAAGT. The CDR3 contains 14 residues. Germline trimming cut 4 bases from V and 4 bases from J; bases unmatched to any gene: 7. The CDR3 region has the DNA TGTGCCAGCAGTTGGCGGGAGAGCACTTACGAGCAGTACTTC. Residues: CASSWRESTYEQYF.